Only a few counts were recorded for the clone carrying this TCR beta chain. Its antigen remains unknown. MiXCR, applied by TCRdb to the RT-PCR reads, yields one record per CDR3 protein. The top ten clones hold roughly a tenth of a sample with about 310,000 distinct CDR3 sequences, roughly a fifth of them seen once. This sample was included in a study of response to subunit inactivated influenza vaccine. General study results and limits: Authors suggested few new T cells are recruited by each seasonal influenza vaccination.

CDR1 and CDR2 (germline): LNHDA, SQIVND (reference sequence). The CDR3 totals 17 residues. With V trimmed by 3 bases and J by 6 bases, 10 bases remained unmatched. The J gene is TRBJ2-2, the V gene TRBV19, with 10 bases that match TRBD2. The sequence was collected from a man aged 45 to 70 who received an inactivated influenza vaccine. Sequencing used PBMCs from blood, obtained less than 22 months after vaccination. This chain's CDR3 is CASSITMGLASAGELFF. CDR3 DNA: TGTGCCAGTAGTATCACTATGGGACTAGCGTCCGCCGGGGAGCTGTTTTTT.